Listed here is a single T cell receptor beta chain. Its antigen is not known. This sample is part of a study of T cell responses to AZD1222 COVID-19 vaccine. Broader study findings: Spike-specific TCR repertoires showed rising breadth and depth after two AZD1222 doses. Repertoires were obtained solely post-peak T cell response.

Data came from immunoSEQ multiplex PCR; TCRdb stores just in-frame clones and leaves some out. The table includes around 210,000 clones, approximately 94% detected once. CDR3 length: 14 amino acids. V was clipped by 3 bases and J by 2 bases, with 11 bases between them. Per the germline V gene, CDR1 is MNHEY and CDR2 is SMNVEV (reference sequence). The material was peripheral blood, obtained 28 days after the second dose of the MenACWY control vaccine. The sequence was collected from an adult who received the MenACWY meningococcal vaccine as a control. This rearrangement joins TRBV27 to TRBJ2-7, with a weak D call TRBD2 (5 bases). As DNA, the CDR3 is TGTGCCAGCAGTTTTGGGCAGGAGGCCTACGAGCAGTACTTC. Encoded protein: CASSFGQEAYEQYF.